The rows below give T cell receptor beta chains drawn from one sample of a study of memory CD4+ T cells and cytomegalovirus serostatus. The table came from immunoSEQ multiplex PCR; TCRdb's copy has only in-frame clones and leaves some out. The table shows tens of thousands of clones, with approximately 80% occurring only once. The sequencing sample was made of memory CD4+ T cells from blood. These receptors were taken from an adult in good health and CMV-seropositive. CDR3s include the opening cysteine and the closing phenylalanine or tryptophan.

j_gene	v_gene	CDR3aa
TRBJ2-7	TRBV19	CASSIRSGFYEQYF
TRBJ2-1	TRBV5-1	CASSLVGRERSYNEQFF
TRBJ2-7	TRBV7-6	CASSLGLSYEQYF
TRBJ2-2	TRBV2	CASSATSGGTGELFF
TRBJ2-7	TRBV28	CASRGRTSEPYEQYF
TRBJ2-1	TRBV7-9	CASSARTGLGRNEQFF
TRBJ1-2	TRBV29-1	CSVEEGSGGMRYTF
TRBJ2-2	TRBV25-1	CASSEDRGMNTGELFF
TRBJ2-7	TRBV14	CASSQGVGLAQEQYF
TRBJ1-6	TRBV6-1	CASSRQPERTSPLHF